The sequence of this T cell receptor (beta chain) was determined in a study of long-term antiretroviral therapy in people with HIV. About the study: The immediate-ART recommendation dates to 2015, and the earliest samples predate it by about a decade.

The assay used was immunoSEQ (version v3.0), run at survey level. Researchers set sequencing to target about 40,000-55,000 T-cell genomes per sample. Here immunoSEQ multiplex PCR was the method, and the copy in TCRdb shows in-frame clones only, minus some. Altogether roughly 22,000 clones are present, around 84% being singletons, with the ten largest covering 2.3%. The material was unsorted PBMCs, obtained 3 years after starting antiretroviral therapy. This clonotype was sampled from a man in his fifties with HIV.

CDR3 nucleotide sequence: TGTGCCAGCTTAACCATGGGGACAGGGGGCGAAGGAGCCAAAAACATTCAGTACTTC. Its protein product is CASLTMGTGGEGAKNIQYF. The chain uses TRBV18 and TRBJ2-4; 12 bases match TRBD1. Losses at the gene ends were 7 bases for V and 0 bases for J; bases not matched to a gene: 13. Germline V lookup: CDR1 KGHSH, CDR2 LQKENI. The CDR3 runs 19 residues. Variable domain in full (rest from reference TRBV18 and TRBJ2-4): NAGVMQNPRHLVRRRGQEARLRCSPMKGHSHVYWYRQLPEEGLKFMVYLQKENIIDESGMPKERFSAEFPKEGPSILRIQQVVRGDSAAYFCASLTMGTGGEGAKNIQYFGAGTRLSVL.